The source of this T cell receptor beta chain is a study of cytomegalovirus exposure and HLA in healthy donors (dated by TCRdb to about 2017). Background on the whole study: In an earlier analysis of some 550 of the donors, approximately 300 Gb of sequence data and 90 million to 130 million unique TCR beta sequences from roughly 180 million T cells were reported. The study aimed to test whether cataloging public T cell receptors could reveal signatures of past pathogen exposure. Class I and class II HLA loci were covered by the typing at four-digit resolution. An earlier analysis of 450 to 750 of the donors used high-throughput TCR beta sequencing to judge whether each TCR beta V gene segment behaved as functional or pseudogenic. Donor age, sex, ethnicity and CMV serostatus were collected together with the repertoire data. Among 398 genotyped donors of the cohort, an average of approximately 230,000 unique TCR beta nucleotide sequences were sequenced per donor, about a sixth of them non-productive. A separate validation cohort of roughly 130 different subjects was used in addition to the approximately 700-subject first cohort. Four to six DR-DQ haplotypes were handled as single units for association and clustering because linkage in the cohort was strong. Rather than using new phenotypic data, the later analysis identified candidate immune exposures from TCR beta sequences and from how often those sequences occurred across donors. To study patterns of TCR occurrence, a later analysis re-analyzed previously published TCR beta repertoires from around 670 donors and added high-resolution HLA genotyping. To predict cytomegalovirus infection status, the study combined high-throughput TCR immunosequencing, statistical association of individual TCRs with disease status, and machine learning. Genome-wide SNP genotypes for about 60% of the 666 donors were used in a later genetic analysis, which treated that subset as a discovery cohort. Every discovery cohort repertoire had been produced on one sequencing platform. Typing coverage varied by locus: roughly 629-640 donors for A, B, C, DRB1 and DQB1; more than 500 for DQA1; over 600 for DPA1; around 450 for DPB1. Among the approximately 400 genotyped donors, approximately 77% belonged to the genetic ancestry cluster associated with self-reported Caucasian donors. An early release covering roughly 600 HLA-typed donors comprised 250 to 350 gigabases of sequencing data and tens of millions of unique TCR sequences. The study used immunosequencing to profile the T cell repertoires of some 600 subjects and linked those repertoires to cytomegalovirus serostatus. Beyond this particular receptor, the publication reports: Across donors, most TCR sequences were observed very rarely, whereas some public TCRs were present in many individuals. A further reported finding was that TCR beta sequences accurately predicted the HLA-A and HLA-B alleles for most subjects in the first cohort. In vitro tests confirmed that a few of the cytomegalovirus-associated TCR beta chains recognize cytomegalovirus antigens. Only TCR beta chains were sequenced in this cohort, and the absence of alpha or paired-chain data limited detectable features. In both the original and validation cohorts, the classifier was reported to diagnose cytomegalovirus status with high specificity and sensitivity. A later analysis reported that several top co-occurrence clusters appeared linked to parvovirus B19, influenza, CMV and Epstein-Barr virus. In an earlier analysis of around 500 of the donors, most TCR beta V segments appeared in productive rearrangements about 90% or about 30% of the time, broadly matching IMGT annotations. In a later analysis, TCR association rates were found to vary across HLA loci, with the most associated TCRs seen for DRB1 alleles and the fewest for HLA-C alleles. In a later analysis, HLA-associated TCR beta chains showed more clonal expansion and lower generation probabilities than non-associated chains that were equally common. HLA typing was unavailable for some donors at each locus, so association tests used only the typed subset. In a later genetic analysis, fewer N-insertions in productive TCRs were reported among donors in an Asian-associated ancestry cluster than the approximately 710-donor mean. The only immune exposure information available for the cohort was CMV serostatus. In the study, 150 to 200 TCR beta chains were listed as associated with cytomegalovirus. Roughly uniform sequencing depth across donors was assumed in presence/absence analyses, although this assumption may not hold. The earlier analysis of about 600 of the donors excluded 15 to 20 rarely observed V segments, including chromosome 9 orphons, because counts were too low. A later genetic analysis associated a missense DCLRE1C variant with V-gene and J-gene trimming of TCR beta chains, and an independent cohort replicated the association. Linkage disequilibrium might explain the correlated functional status among segregating V segments, but an unknown experimental factor could not be ruled out. The sequencing pipeline was judged likely to have produced a cluster of highly shared sequence variants as a technical artifact. Most CMV-associated TCR beta chains appeared to be HLA-restricted in a later analysis, and the HLA associations seemed to be driven largely by CMV exposure. It was suggested by the authors that the approach could potentially be generalized to other disease states and immunological phenotypes. At a false discovery rate of 0.05, a later analysis linked about 17,000 TCR beta sequences to specific HLA alleles. Strong co-occurrence of HLA alleles, especially DR and DQ, made assigning TCR associations to individual alleles difficult.

The method behind the library was the immunoSEQ multiplex PCR assay. For the multiplex PCR, a mixture combining 60 forward primers for TCR Vbeta segments and 13 reverse primers for TCR Jbeta segments was used. The CDR3 region of rearranged TCR beta genes was amplified from genomic DNA with a multiplex PCR assay. Amplified TCR beta libraries were sequenced as 87-base-pair reads on the Illumina HiSeq System. The authors' analysis ran thus. A later analysis tallied tens of millions of unique TCR beta chains across the 650 to 750 repertoires, and approximately 9.9 million of those chains were shared by two or more donors. To remove PCR and sequencing errors, raw reads were error-corrected and collapsed into unique sequences using a nearest-neighbor algorithm that merged closely related sequences. V, D and J gene segments were assigned by aligning CDR3 sequences to IMGT reference sequences. For a sequence to be retained, a match of at least six nucleotides to both a V gene segment and a J gene segment was required. A rearrangement was called productive if the CDR3 had no stop codons and remained in frame with V and J, and every other rearrangement was called non-productive. CDR3 was defined according to IMGT convention as the region running from the second conserved V-encoded cysteine to the conserved J-encoded phenylalanine. The earlier analysis of 500 to 600 of the donors excluded sequences that lacked an unambiguous match to a single V gene segment. In an earlier analysis of several hundred of the donors, V segments were called functional above 56.7% productive rearrangements and were called segregating when the between-donor standard deviation exceeded 5%. A statistical classification framework was developed to diagnose cytomegalovirus status using the catalog of TCR beta chain sequences. In a later analysis, TCR nucleotide sequences were compared against IMGT/GENE-DB human TR gene sequences so that V and J genes could be assigned. The TCRdist pipeline was used in a later analysis to assign CDR3 sequences and most-parsimonious VDJ recombination scenarios. In a later analysis, every TCR beta chain was defined by the combination of its CDR3 amino acid sequence and its V-gene family, and reads without a unique V-gene family were dropped. In a later analysis, nearly 600 highly shared, low-generation-probability nucleotide sequences were removed to address suspected cross-contamination and a sequencing artifact. In a later analysis, a clonal expansion index was calculated for each public chain from normalized within-repertoire ranks of inferred template counts. A later analysis computed generation probabilities with a VDJ recombination model fitted to out-of-frame rearrangements, and checked the results against IGoR. In a later analysis, hypergeometric tests were used to score TCR-TCR, TCR-HLA and TCR-CMV co-occurrence, with a repertoire-size bias correction applied to TCR pairs. A later analysis estimated false discovery rates by permuting HLA or CMV assignments 20 times. In a later analysis, co-occurring TCRs were grouped using DBSCAN, with TCRdist sequence similarity added in when clustering inside HLA-allele-positive subsets. Repertoires with fewer than 30,000 or more than 120,000 public chains were left out of co-occurrence clustering, as were about five repertoires with anomalous nucleotide sharing. TCRdb re-hosts the immuneACCESS table, in-frame sequences only. Its copies lack some clones; in the studies checked, an unresolved V gene accounts for under half of them, and the cause for the rest is not known. The V and J calls and the clone size are those of that table, but D and trimming were determined from the DNA. Here the sample has approximately 180,000 clones; roughly an eighth occur a single time. Clones ranked in the top ten supply over 6.5% of the sample.

In total, approximately 700 healthy bone marrow donors made up the cohort. All cohort members were sampled while nominally healthy, although unrecorded immune exposures were likely present. The donor was CMV seropositive and was included in the group of 289 seropositive cohort members. Each donor provided a peripheral blood sample, and peripheral blood mononuclear cells were used for TCR beta sequencing. Genomic DNA extraction from the blood cell samples was performed with the Qiagen DNeasy Blood Extraction Kit. Of note for this clone: Its antigen specificity is not known. Qualities for individual bases were not recorded, and no much larger clone is one base off.

The sequence was obtained from a man in his fifties or sixties in good health and CMV-seropositive. The sample consisted of PBMCs.

The base sequence is TGTGCCAGCAGCCTACGGGGGAACACTGAAGCTTTCTTT. The encoded protein is CASSLRGNTEAFF. The sequence joins TRBV11-3 to TRBJ1-1, with no confidently assigned D gene. Inclusive of the bounding cysteine and phenylalanine, the CDR3 is 13 residues long. CDR3 DNA only is kept here, 39 bases in frame from base 1. The germline V gene provides CDR1 SGHNT and CDR2 YENEEA. V loses 5 bases of germline sequence and J loses 1 base, and the interval between the two ends is 8 bases. Supplemented by the reference TRBV11-3 and TRBJ1-1 proteins around the CDR3, the complete variable domain is EAGVVQSPRYKIIEKKQPVAFWCNPISGHNTLYWYLQNLGQGPELLIRYENEEAVDDSQLPKDRFSAERLKGVDSTLKIQPAELGDSAVYLCASSLRGNTEAFFGQGTRLTVV.